This entry is about one T cell receptor (beta chain). Its recognized antigen is unknown. Base qualities are missing; no much larger clone stands one base away. This sample is drawn from a study of blood T cell repertoires in COVID-19 (dated by TCRdb to about 2020). Study-level background: The collaborator samples originated in the United States, Italy and Spain and spanned the acute and convalescent phases of COVID-19. The prospective study material was composed of cDNA or gDNA derived from T cells, B-cell-depleted T cells, or PBMCs. Deeply sampled blood TCRbeta repertoires from subjects exposed to, actively infected with, or recovered from COVID-19 were included in the dataset. A freely available public database, intended as a resource for researchers studying the immune response to SARS-CoV-2, is where the repertoires were released. Samples came from the ongoing ImmuneRACE study (first 160 participants) plus 1,254 subjects from 6 global collaborators. Sample metadata almost always included a de-identified subject ID, COVID-19 status, age in years and sex. Where available, HLA class I and class II types were obtained from metadata supplied by the sample provider rather than from assay-based typing. General findings and caveats noted by the study authors: Clinical and demographic metadata were provided uncurated, with the amount varying by source and participant.

TCRbeta CDR3 regions were amplified from genomic DNA using the immunoSEQ Assay, a bias-controlled multiplex PCR. In the original analysis: Within the assay, amplification of reference gene primers was used to estimate how many nucleated cells each sample contained. Sequence reads were collapsed and filtered to measure the absolute abundance of every unique TCRbeta CDR3 rearrangement. Productive Simpson clonality was computed per sample as the square root of Simpson's diversity index over productive rearrangements. TCRdb limited this immuneACCESS table to in-frame rearrangements with V and J called. A share of clones is missing; checked studies link under half to unresolved V genes, and the rest is unexplained. From that table come the V and J calls and clone size; the DNA was used to work out D and trimming. The sample contains approximately 97,000 clones, 85% of them found a single time. Around 38% of the sample goes to the ten largest clones.

Collaborating institutions collected whole blood in K2EDTA tubes following their own protocols. For TCRbeta analysis, collaborators shipped samples as frozen whole blood, isolated PBMCs, or DNA extracted from either of those sample types. The CDR3 runs 15 residues from the cysteine to the phenylalanine. Kept here is only the CDR3 DNA, which spans 45 bases and is read in frame from base 1. The germline V gene yields SGHRS for CDR1 and YFSETQ for CDR2. V and J are trimmed by 0 bases and 7 bases, and the gene matches miss 6 bases of the junction. Material for sequencing was peripheral blood. This TCR was sampled from a man of 80 years or more with acute or convalescent COVID-19. In this chain, TRBV5-1 is recombined with TRBJ1-2; TRBD1 fits 10 bases in the junction. CDR3 reads: CASSLAGQGNSGYTF. The DNA sequence reads TGCGCCAGCAGCTTGGCGGGACAGGGGAATTCTGGCTACACCTTC.